Following are 29 T cell receptor beta chains from one sample sequenced in a study of cytomegalovirus exposure and HLA in healthy donors. Primers included in the PCR were 60 Vbeta and 13 Jbeta primers. Only in-frame clones appear in the TCRdb table, and some are missing; sequencing was by immunoSEQ multiplex PCR. The sample includes roughly 120,000 clones, 76% of them seen just once. The sample consisted of PBMCs. The receptors here all came from a man aged 50-60 years in good health and CMV-seronegative.

This clone was recorded a few times. This chain links TRBV12-5 with TRBJ2-7; D perhaps matches TRBD1 (6 bases). V was trimmed by 0 bases and J by 8 bases, leaving 17 bases between them. CDR1 and CDR2 from the germline V gene are LGHNT and FRNRAP. This CDR3 spans 15 amino acids. The CDR3, as DNA: TGTGCTAGTGGTTTGGTAGGGCAGGGGTACCCAAAGCAGTACGTC. This gives the protein CASGLVGQGYPKQYV.

CDR3 nucleotide sequence: TGTGCCAGCAGTTCGTTACGGGGGTTAGAGACCCAGTACTTC. Its protein product is CASSSLRGLETQYF. This rearrangement joins TRBV28 to TRBJ2-5, with D tentatively TRBD2 (6 bases). CDR1 is MDHEN and CDR2 is SYDVKM in the germline V gene. With 4 bases removed from V and 4 bases from J, the gap between germline ends came to 13 bases. The CDR3 totals 14 residues. Filled out from reference TRBV28 and TRBJ2-5, the complete variable domain reads DVKVTQSSRYLVKRTGEKVFLECVQDMDHENMFWYRQDPGLGLRLIYFSYDVKMKEKGDIPEGYSVSREKKERFSLILESASTNQTSMYLCASSSLRGLETQYFGPGTRLLVL.

This clone was counted only a few times. This rearrangement joins TRBV5-6 to TRBJ1-4, with TRBD1 matching 8 bases. This CDR3 is 17 amino acids long. The germline gives CDR1 SGHDT, CDR2 YYEEEE. The V gene end was trimmed by 0 bases and the J gene end by 8 bases; junction bases not matched to a gene: 12. The CDR3 loop is CASSLAQGAPVEEKLFF. CDR3 nucleotide sequence: TGTGCCAGCAGCTTGGCTCAGGGGGCGCCGGTAGAAGAAAAACTGTTTTTT.

The chain uses TRBV7-3 and TRBJ2-2, with D perhaps matching TRBD1 (7 bases). Germline loops: CDR1 SGHTA, CDR2 FQGTGA. The CDR3 spans 16 residues. V lost 5 bases, J lost 6 bases, and 19 bases lay in between. CDR3 sequence (DNA): TGTGCCAGCAGCCTTTCAGGGGGGCGTTTGGCCGGGGAGCTGTTTTTT. This gives the protein CASSLSGGRLAGELFF.

This chain links TRBV19 with TRBJ1-1, with D tentatively TRBD1 (5 bases). This CDR3 comprises 16 residues. From germline, CDR1 is LNHDA and CDR2 SQIVND (reference sequence). V lost 6 bases, J lost 1 base, and 18 bases lay in between. Here the CDR3 DNA reads TGTGCCAGTAGCCCACGGGACGGGAGTTGGAACACTGAAGCTTTCTTT. This codes for CASSPRDGSWNTEAFF.

This sequence joins TRBV5-6 and TRBJ2-3; 8 bases align to TRBD1. There are 15 residues in the CDR3. The V and J ends lost 5 bases and 3 bases, in that order; junction bases with no gene match: 8. The germline V gene encodes CDR1 SGHDT and CDR2 YYEEEE. The CDR3 bases are TGTGCCAGCAGACTTACGGGACAGGTTACAGATACGCAGTATTTT. Amino acids: CASRLTGQVTDTQYF. The complete variable domain, with remaining parts taken from reference TRBV5-6 and TRBJ2-3, reads DAGVTQSPTHLIKTRGQQVTLRCSPKSGHDTVSWYQQALGQGPQFIFQYYEEEERQRGNFPDRFSGHQFPNYSSELNVNALLLGDSALYLCASRLTGQVTDTQYFGPGTRLTVL.

This rearrangement joins TRBV19 to TRBJ2-3, with 8 bases fitting TRBD2. The V and J ends lost 0 bases and 6 bases, in that order; junction bases with no gene match: 8. The germline CDR1 and CDR2 sequences are LNHDA and SQIVND (reference sequence). The CDR3 is 16 amino acids. This CDR3 reads CASSIDPGLDMDTQYF. For the CDR3, the DNA is TGTGCCAGTAGTATAGACCCGGGACTAGATATGGATACGCAGTATTTT.

The chain recombines TRBV28 with TRBJ2-6; 8 positions match TRBD2. This CDR3 is built from 18 residues. CDR1 MDHEN and CDR2 SYDVKM come from the germline V gene. V lost 7 bases and J lost 0; bases outside the gene matches: 11. The CDR3 DNA reads as TGTGCCAGCAAGAGCGGGGGCCCGCTAAGCTCTGGGGCCAACGTCCTGACTTTC. Its translation is CASKSGGPLSSGANVLTF.

This clone was seen only once. This same CDR3 is encoded by further DNA sequences in the sample. The chain joins TRBV2 to TRBJ1-1; D is possibly TRBD1 (5 bases). The V gene's germline CDR1 is SNHLY and CDR2 FYNNEI. Trimming took 4 bases from V and 3 from J, leaving 9 bases between them. CDR3 length: 13 residues. The DNA of the CDR3 is TGTGCCAGCAGTGGCCAGGGCCACACTGAAGCTTTCTTT. Translation: CASSGQGHTEAFF.

V is TRBV9 and J is TRBJ1-2; D may be TRBD1 (5 bases). This CDR3 has 16 amino acids. Germline assignment: CDR1 SGDLS and CDR2 YYNGEE. V lost 2 bases and J lost 7, with 21 bases in between. The CDR3 nucleotides read TGTGCCAGCAGCGTCAACGGGCAGGGTGATTTCGGTGGCTACACCTTC. Its protein product is CASSVNGQGDFGGYTF.

The gene calls are TRBV5-1 and TRBJ1-4, with TRBD1 matching over 8 bases. After removal of 3 bases from V and 7 bases from J, the junction contained 8 bases not matched to a gene. The V gene's germline CDR1 is SGHRS and CDR2 YFSETQ. The CDR3 contains 15 residues. CDR3 in DNA: TGCGCCAGCAGCTCGGGGCAGGGGGCAAGTGAAAAACTGTTTTTT. This translates into CASSSGQGASEKLFF.

V gene TRBV7-2 combines with J gene TRBJ2-7; D is perhaps TRBD2 (6 bases). The CDR3 has 14 residues. Trimming pared 5 bases from V and 7 bases from J, leaving 18 bases between. CDR1 and CDR2 (germline): SGHTA, FQGNSA. The CDR3 spells CASSPQSAGREQYF. For the CDR3, the DNA is TGTGCCAGCAGCCCGCAAAGTGCGGGGCGTGAGCAGTACTTC.

The gene calls are TRBV4-3 and TRBJ2-1; 7 bases line up with TRBD2. The CDR3 runs 15 residues. Germline assignment: CDR1 LGHNA and CDR2 YSLEER. Trimming at V came to 4 bases and at J to 4 bases, leaving 7 bases not matched to a gene. As DNA, the CDR3 is TGCGCCAGCAGCCCCGAGGAGCGGGGTTACAATGAGCAGTTCTTC. Amino acids: CASSPEERGYNEQFF.

The CDR3 DNA follows: TGTGCCAGTAGTATCCAAAGAGGGGAGACCCAGTACTTC. The encoded protein is CASSIQRGETQYF. This chain joins TRBV19 and TRBJ2-5, with D possibly being TRBD2 (5 bases). With 3 bases removed from V and 5 bases from J, the gap between germline ends came to 10 bases. Germline V gene lookup returns CDR1 LNHDA and CDR2 SQIVND (reference sequence). The CDR3 runs 13 residues.

The chain links TRBV7-2 to TRBJ1-2; the match to TRBD1 covers 7 bases. The J segment lost 4 bases and the V segment lost 1 base, leaving 12 bases of the junction unmatched. Germline CDR1 SGHTA, CDR2 FQGNSA. This CDR3 contains 17 residues. The CDR3 sequence: CASSLETATGVRYGYTF. CDR3 coding DNA: TGTGCCAGCAGCTTAGAGACGGCCACAGGGGTGCGCTATGGCTACACCTTC.

The chain recombines TRBV7-9 with TRBJ2-2; 9 bases map to TRBD1. With 7 bases clipped from V and 5 bases from J, the junction kept 8 bases outside the gene matches. Germline V gene data show CDR1 as SEHNR and CDR2 as FQNEAQ (reference sequence). This CDR3 has 15 amino acids. CDR3: CASTSGQGLTGELFF. CDR3 nucleotide sequence: TGTGCCAGCACCTCAGGACAGGGGTTGACCGGGGAGCTGTTTTTT.

The chain has TRBV5-5 and TRBJ2-1; 11 bases fit TRBD1. With 2 bases clipped from V and 4 bases from J, the junction kept 2 bases outside the gene matches. Germline lookup yields CDR1 SGHKS and CDR2 YYEKEE (reference sequence). This CDR3 region has 15 residues. The CDR3 sequence is CASSFGQGAYNEQFF. DNA for the CDR3: TGTGCCAGCAGCTTCGGACAGGGGGCTTACAATGAGCAGTTCTTC.

The chain uses TRBV7-9 and TRBJ2-1, with D unclear. Germline V lookup: CDR1 SEHNR, CDR2 FQNEAQ (reference sequence). The CDR3 has 14 residues. Trimming pared 2 bases from V and 1 base from J, leaving 6 bases between. In DNA form, the CDR3 reads TGTGCCAGCAGCTTAATGGAGTCCTACAATGAGCAGTTCTTC. As protein: CASSLMESYNEQFF.

Only a few counts were recorded for this clone. The CDR3 spells CASSSGGVMNTEAFF. In DNA form, the CDR3 reads TGTGCCAGCAGCTCCGGAGGAGTAATGAACACTGAAGCTTTCTTT. The V and J genes are TRBV11-2 and TRBJ1-1, with unresolved D. The CDR3 is 15 residues long. Germline lookup yields CDR1 SGHAT and CDR2 FQNNGV. V was pared by 4 bases and J by 0 bases, with 12 bases between.

This clone has a handful of counts. The rearrangement uses TRBV18 and TRBJ1-2, with 10 bases fitting TRBD1. V was clipped by 4 bases and J by 10 bases; unmatched bases: 9. This CDR3 spans 14 amino acids. The germline CDR1 and CDR2 sequences are KGHSH and LQKENI. The DNA for the CDR3 is TGTGCCAGCTCACGAGACGGGACAGGGGATGACTACACCTTC. It codes for CASSRDGTGDDYTF.

V usage is TRBV5-4 and J usage is TRBJ1-6, with 10 bases lining up with TRBD1. Germline assignment: CDR1 SGHNT and CDR2 YYREEE (reference sequence). There are 19 residues in the CDR3. The trim removed 0 bases at V and 8 bases at J, leaving 14 bases unmatched. The DNA for the CDR3 is TGTGCCAGCAGCTTGGGCGGACAGGGGGACATGGCTTGGGATTCACCCCTCCACTTT. It is translated as CASSLGGQGDMAWDSPLHF.

The rearrangement joins TRBV6-1 to TRBJ1-6; 10 bases map to TRBD1. The CDR3 covers 15 residues. The junction had 3 bases not matched to a gene; V was cut back by 4 bases and J by 6 bases. Looked up from germline, CDR1 is MNHNS and CDR2 is SASEGT. CDR3 amino acids: CASSGGQGGNSPLHF. The CDR3 DNA reads as TGTGCCAGCAGTGGAGGACAGGGGGGTAATTCACCCCTCCACTTT.

The chain carries TRBV9 and TRBJ2-7; D is ambiguous. The V gene's germline CDR1 is SGDLS and CDR2 YYNGEE. The CDR3 is 8 residues long. The CDR3 here is CLPSEQYV. The CDR3 DNA follows: TGCCTACCCAGCGAGCAGTACGTC.

This clone is a singleton in its sample. V gene TRBV19 combines with J gene TRBJ1-2; perhaps TRBD1 as D (6 bases). With 2 bases removed from V and 4 bases from J, the gap between germline ends came to 11 bases. Germline assignment: CDR1 LNHDA and CDR2 SQIVND (reference sequence). This CDR3 has 14 amino acids. CDR3 region: CASSISTGIYGYTF. The CDR3 DNA is TGTGCCAGTAGTATATCAACAGGGATCTATGGCTACACCTTC. The full variable domain, its missing parts supplied by reference TRBV19 and TRBJ1-2, is DGGITQSPKYLFRKEGQNVTLSCEQNLNHDAMYWYRQDPGQGLRLIYYSQIVNDFQKGDIAEGYSVSREKKESFPLTVTSAQKNPTAFYLCASSISTGIYGYTFGSGTRLTVV.

The chain is built from TRBV18 and TRBJ2-1, with D unresolved. This CDR3 comprises 13 residues. CDR1 is KGHSH, CDR2 LQKENI, per germline. V was shortened by 4 bases and J by 5 bases, with 9 bases between the two germline ends. The DNA of the CDR3 is TGTGCCAGCTCACTAAAACTTGACAATGAGCAGTTCTTC. Translated: CASSLKLDNEQFF.

This chain uses TRBV2 with TRBJ1-5; D unresolved. Per germline, CDR1 SNHLY and CDR2 FYNNEI. V was pared by 4 bases and J by 3 bases, with 13 bases between. CDR3 length: 15 amino acids. The CDR3 DNA follows: TGTGCCAGCAGTGGAATAGGAGGAAACAATCAGCCCCAGCATTTT. It is translated as CASSGIGGNNQPQHF.

The chain recombines TRBV28 with TRBJ2-5; D perhaps matches TRBD2 (6 bases). Germline V lookup: CDR1 MDHEN, CDR2 SYDVKM. The CDR3 covers 16 residues. Trimming removed 6 bases at V and 2 bases at J, with 19 bases between. The CDR3 nucleotides read TGTGCCAGCAGCCCTACTTGGCGGGGTGTACAAGAGACCCAGTACTTC. This sequence encodes CASSPTWRGVQETQYF.

This chain uses TRBV7-9 with TRBJ2-3, with D possibly TRBD1 on 6 matching bases. Germline V gene sequence: CDR1 SEHNR, CDR2 FQNEAQ (reference sequence). This CDR3 is 16 amino acids long. The V end was cut by 2 bases, the J end by 3 bases, with 15 bases between. CDR3 coding DNA: TGTGCCAGCAGCTTACGGGGCAGGGGTAGTACAGATACGCAGTATTTT. This encodes CASSLRGRGSTDTQYF.

This chain connects TRBV2 to TRBJ2-2; 9 bases agree with TRBD1. The CDR3 is 15 amino acids. Looked up from germline, CDR1 is SNHLY and CDR2 is FYNNEI. Trimming took 7 bases from V and 3 from J; bases not matched to a gene: 6. Here the CDR3 reads CASKSRTGDTGELFF. Written as DNA, the CDR3 is TGTGCCAGCAAGTCTCGGACAGGGGACACCGGGGAGCTGTTTTTT.